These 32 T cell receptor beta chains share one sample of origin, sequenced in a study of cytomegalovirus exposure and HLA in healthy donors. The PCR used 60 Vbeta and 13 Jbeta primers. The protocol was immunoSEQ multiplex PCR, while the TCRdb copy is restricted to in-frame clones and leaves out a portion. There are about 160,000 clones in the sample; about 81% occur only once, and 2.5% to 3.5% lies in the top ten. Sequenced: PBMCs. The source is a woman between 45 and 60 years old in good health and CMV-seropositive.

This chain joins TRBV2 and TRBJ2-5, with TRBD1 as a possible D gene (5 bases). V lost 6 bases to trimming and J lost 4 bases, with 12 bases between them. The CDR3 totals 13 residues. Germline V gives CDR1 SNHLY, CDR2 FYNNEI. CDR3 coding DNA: TGTGCCAGCAGCCAACTGGGGCCAGAGACCCAGTACTTC. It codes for CASSQLGPETQYF.

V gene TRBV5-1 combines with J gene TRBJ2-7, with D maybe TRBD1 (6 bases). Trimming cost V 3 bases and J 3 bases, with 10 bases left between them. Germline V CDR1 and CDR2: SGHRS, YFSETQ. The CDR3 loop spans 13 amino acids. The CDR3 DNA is TGCGCCAGCAGCTATAGACAGGACTACGAGCAGTACTTC. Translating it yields CASSYRQDYEQYF.

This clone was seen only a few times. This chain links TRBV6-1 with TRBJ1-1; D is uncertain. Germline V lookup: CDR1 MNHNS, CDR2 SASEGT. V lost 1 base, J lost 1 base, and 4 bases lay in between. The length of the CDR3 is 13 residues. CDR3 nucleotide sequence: TGTGCCAGCAGTGAAGACTGGAACACTGAAGCTTTCTTT. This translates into CASSEDWNTEAFF.

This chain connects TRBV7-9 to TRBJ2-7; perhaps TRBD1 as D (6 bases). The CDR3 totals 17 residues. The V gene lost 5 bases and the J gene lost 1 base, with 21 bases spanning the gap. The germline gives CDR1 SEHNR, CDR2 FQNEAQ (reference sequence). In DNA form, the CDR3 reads TGTGCCAGCAGCATGGACAGACCACTGAGGGGGTCCTACGAGCAGTACTTC. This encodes CASSMDRPLRGSYEQYF.

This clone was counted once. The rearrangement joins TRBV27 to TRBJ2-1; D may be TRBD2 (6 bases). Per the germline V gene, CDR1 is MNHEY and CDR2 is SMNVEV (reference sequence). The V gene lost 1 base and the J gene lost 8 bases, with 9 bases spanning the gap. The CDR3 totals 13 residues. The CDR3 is CASSLFGDYEQFF. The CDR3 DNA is TGTGCCAGCAGTTTATTCGGGGACTATGAGCAGTTCTTC.

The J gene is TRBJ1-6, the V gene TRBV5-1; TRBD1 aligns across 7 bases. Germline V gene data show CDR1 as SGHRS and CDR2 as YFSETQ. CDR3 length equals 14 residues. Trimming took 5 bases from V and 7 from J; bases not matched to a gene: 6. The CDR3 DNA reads TGCGCCAGCAGACAGCAGGGGGGCAATTCACCCCTCCACTTT. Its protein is CASRQQGGNSPLHF.

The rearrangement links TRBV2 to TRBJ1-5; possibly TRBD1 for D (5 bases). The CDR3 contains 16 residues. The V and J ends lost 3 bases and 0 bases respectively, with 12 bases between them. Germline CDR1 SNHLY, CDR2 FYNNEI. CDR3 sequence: CASSDQGGDSNQPQHF. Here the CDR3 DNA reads TGTGCCAGCAGTGACCAGGGCGGAGATAGCAATCAGCCCCAGCATTTT.

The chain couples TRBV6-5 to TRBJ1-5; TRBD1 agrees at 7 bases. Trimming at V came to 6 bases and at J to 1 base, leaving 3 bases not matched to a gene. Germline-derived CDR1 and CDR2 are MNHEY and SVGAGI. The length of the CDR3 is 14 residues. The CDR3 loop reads CASSQTGSNQPQHF. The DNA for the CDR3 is TGTGCCAGCAGCCAGACAGGGAGCAATCAGCCCCAGCATTTT.

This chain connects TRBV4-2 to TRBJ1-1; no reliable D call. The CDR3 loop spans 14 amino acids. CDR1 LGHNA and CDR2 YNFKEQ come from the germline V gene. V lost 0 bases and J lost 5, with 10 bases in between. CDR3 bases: TGTGCCAGCAGCCAAGATTCGCGGAGTACTGAAGCTTTCTTT. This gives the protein CASSQDSRSTEAFF.

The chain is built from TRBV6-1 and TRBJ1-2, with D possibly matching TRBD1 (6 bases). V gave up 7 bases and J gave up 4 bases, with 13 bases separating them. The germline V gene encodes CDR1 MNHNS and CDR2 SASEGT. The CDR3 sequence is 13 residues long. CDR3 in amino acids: CASTSGQLYGYTF. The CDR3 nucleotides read TGTGCCAGCACCTCGGGACAACTCTATGGCTACACCTTC.

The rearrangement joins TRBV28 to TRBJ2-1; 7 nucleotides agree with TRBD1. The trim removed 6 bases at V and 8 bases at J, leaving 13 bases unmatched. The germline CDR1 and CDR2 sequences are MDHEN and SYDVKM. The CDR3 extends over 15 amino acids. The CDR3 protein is CASRGTVIGVDEQFF. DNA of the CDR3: TGTGCCAGCAGAGGGACAGTCATAGGGGTCGATGAGCAGTTCTTC. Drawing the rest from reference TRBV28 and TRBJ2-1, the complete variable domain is DVKVTQSSRYLVKRTGEKVFLECVQDMDHENMFWYRQDPGLGLRLIYFSYDVKMKEKGDIPEGYSVSREKKERFSLILESASTNQTSMYLCASRGTVIGVDEQFFGPGTRLTVL.

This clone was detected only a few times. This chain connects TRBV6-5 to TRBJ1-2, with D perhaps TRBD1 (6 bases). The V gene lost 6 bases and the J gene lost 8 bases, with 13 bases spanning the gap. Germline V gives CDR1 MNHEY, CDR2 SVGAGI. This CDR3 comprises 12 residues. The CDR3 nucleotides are TGTGCCAGCAGAACAGGGATAGGGGGCTACACCTTC. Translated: CASRTGIGGYTF.

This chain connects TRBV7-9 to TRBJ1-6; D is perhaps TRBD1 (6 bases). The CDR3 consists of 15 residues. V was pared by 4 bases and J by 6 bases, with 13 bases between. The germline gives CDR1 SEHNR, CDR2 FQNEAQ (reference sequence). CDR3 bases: TGTGCCAGCAGCTCAACGGACAGTAGTAATTCACCCCTCCACTTT. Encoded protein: CASSSTDSSNSPLHF.

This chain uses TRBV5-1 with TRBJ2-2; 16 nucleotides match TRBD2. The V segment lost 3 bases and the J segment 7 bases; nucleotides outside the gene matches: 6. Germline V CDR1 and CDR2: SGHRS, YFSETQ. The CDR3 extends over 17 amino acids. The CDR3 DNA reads TGCGCCAGCAGCTACGGGACTAGCGGGGGGGCGATCGGGGAGCTGTTTTTT. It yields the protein CASSYGTSGGAIGELFF.

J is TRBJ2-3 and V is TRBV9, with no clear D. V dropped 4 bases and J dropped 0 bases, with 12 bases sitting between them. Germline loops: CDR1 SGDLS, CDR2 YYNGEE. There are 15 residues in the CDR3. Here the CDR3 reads CASSPRSQSTDTQYF. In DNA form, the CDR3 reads TGTGCCAGCAGCCCCCGGAGCCAGAGCACAGATACGCAGTATTTT. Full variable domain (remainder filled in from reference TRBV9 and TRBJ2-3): DSGVTQTPKHLITATGQRVTLRCSPRSGDLSVYWYQQSLDQGLQFLIQYYNGEERAKGNILERFSAQQFPDLHSELNLSSLELGDSALYFCASSPRSQSTDTQYFGPGTRLTVL.

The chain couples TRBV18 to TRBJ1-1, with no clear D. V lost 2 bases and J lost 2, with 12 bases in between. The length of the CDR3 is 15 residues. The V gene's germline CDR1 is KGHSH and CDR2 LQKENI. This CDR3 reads CASSPDRSSNTEAFF. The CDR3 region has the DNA TGTGCCAGCTCACCAGATCGGTCAAGCAACACTGAAGCTTTCTTT. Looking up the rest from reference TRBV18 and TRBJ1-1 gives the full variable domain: NAGVMQNPRHLVRRRGQEARLRCSPMKGHSHVYWYRQLPEEGLKFMVYLQKENIIDESGMPKERFSAEFPKEGPSILRIQQVVRGDSAAYFCASSPDRSSNTEAFFGQGTRLTVV.

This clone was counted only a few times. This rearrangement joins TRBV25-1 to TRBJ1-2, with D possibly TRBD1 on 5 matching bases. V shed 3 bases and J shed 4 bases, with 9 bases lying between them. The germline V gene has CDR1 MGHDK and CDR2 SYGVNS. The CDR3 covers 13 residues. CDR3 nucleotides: TGTGCCAGCAGTGAGCAGGGTTTCTATGGCTACACCTTC. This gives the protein CASSEQGFYGYTF.

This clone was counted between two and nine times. This CDR3 reads CASSPGQGSNEKLFF. CDR3 nucleotides: TGTGCCAGCTCACCTGGACAGGGTAGTAATGAAAAACTGTTTTTT. V and J are TRBV18 and TRBJ1-4, with 8 bases lining up with TRBD1. Losses at the gene ends were 3 bases for V and 4 bases for J; bases not matched to a gene: 4. The germline V gene has CDR1 KGHSH and CDR2 LQKENI. This CDR3 is built from 15 residues.

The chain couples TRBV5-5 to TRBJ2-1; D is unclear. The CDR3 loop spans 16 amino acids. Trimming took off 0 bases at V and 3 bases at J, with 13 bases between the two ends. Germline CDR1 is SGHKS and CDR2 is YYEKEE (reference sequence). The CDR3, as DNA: TGTGCCAGCAGCTTGGCCGAGCGCCGATACTACAATGAGCAGTTCTTC. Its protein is CASSLAERRYYNEQFF.

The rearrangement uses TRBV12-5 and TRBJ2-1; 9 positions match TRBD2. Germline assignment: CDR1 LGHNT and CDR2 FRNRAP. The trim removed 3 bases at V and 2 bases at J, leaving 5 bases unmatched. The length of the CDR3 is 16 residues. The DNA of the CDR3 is TGTGCTAGTGGTTTTTTTAGCGGGGGCCCCTACAATGAGCAGTTCTTC. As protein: CASGFFSGGPYNEQFF.

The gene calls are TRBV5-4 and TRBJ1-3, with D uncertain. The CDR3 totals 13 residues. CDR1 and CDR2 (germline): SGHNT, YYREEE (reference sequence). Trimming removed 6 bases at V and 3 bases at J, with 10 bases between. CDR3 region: CASKGGYGNTIYF. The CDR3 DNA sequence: TGTGCCAGCAAGGGAGGTTATGGAAACACCATATATTTT. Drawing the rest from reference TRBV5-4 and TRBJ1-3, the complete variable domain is ETGVTQSPTHLIKTRGQQVTLRCSSQSGHNTVSWYQQALGQGPQFIFQYYREEENGRGNFPPRFSGLQFPNYSSELNVNALELDDSALYLCASKGGYGNTIYFGEGSWLTVV.

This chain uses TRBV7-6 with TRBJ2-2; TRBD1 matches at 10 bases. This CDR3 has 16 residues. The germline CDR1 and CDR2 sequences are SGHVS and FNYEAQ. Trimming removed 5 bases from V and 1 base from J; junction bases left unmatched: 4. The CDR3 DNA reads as TGTGCCAGCAGCCCCCGGGACAGGGGGAACACCGGGGAGCTGTTTTTT. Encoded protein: CASSPRDRGNTGELFF.

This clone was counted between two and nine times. CDR3 sequence reads: CASSLVAGMAEAFF. CDR3 in DNA: TGCGCCAGCAGCTTGGTGGCGGGGATGGCTGAAGCTTTCTTT. The rearrangement uses TRBV5-1 and TRBJ1-1, with D unresolved. Trimming shortened V by 0 bases and J by 6 bases, and 12 bases separated the two germline ends. Looked up from germline, CDR1 is SGHRS and CDR2 is YFSETQ. The CDR3 length is 14 residues.

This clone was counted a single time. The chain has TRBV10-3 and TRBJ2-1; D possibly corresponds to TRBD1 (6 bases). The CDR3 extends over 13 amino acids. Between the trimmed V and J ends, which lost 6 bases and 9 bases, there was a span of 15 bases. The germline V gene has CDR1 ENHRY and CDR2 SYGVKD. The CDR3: CAIRPVQGVEQFF. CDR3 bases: TGTGCCATCAGGCCAGTACAGGGAGTTGAGCAGTTCTTC.

The CDR3 sequence is CASSLGAGGITEAFF. As DNA, the CDR3 is TGTGCCAGCAGCTTGGGCGCAGGGGGCATCACTGAAGCTTTCTTT. The J gene is TRBJ1-1, the V gene TRBV5-4; 8 bases line up with TRBD1. The trim removed 0 bases at V and 4 bases at J, leaving 5 bases unmatched. The length of the CDR3 is 15 residues. Looked up from germline, CDR1 is SGHNT and CDR2 is YYREEE (reference sequence).

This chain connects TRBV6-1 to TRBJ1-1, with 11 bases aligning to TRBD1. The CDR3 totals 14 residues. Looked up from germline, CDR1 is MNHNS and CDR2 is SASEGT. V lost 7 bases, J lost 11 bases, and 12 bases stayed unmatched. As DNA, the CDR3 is TGTGCCAGCACTAAATCCCGGGACAGGGGGAAGGCTTTCTTT. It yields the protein CASTKSRDRGKAFF.

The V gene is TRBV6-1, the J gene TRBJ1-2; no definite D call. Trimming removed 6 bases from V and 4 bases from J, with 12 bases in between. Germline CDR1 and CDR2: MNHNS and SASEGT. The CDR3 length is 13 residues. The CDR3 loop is CASRLPSSYGYTF. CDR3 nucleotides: TGTGCCAGCAGACTCCCGAGTAGCTATGGCTACACCTTC.

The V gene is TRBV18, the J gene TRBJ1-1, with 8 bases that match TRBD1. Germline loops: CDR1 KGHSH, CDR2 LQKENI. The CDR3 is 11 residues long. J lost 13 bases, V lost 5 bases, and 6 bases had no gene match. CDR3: CASSEQGGFFF. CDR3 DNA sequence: TGTGCCAGCTCAGAACAGGGGGGGTTTTTCTTT.

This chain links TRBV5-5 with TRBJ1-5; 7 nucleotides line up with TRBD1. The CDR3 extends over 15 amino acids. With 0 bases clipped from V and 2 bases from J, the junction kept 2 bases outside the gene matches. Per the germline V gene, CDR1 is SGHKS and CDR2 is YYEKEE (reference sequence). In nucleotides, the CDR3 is TGTGCCAGCAGCTTGGAAGGACAGGGCAATCAGCCCCAGCATTTT. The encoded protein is CASSLEGQGNQPQHF.

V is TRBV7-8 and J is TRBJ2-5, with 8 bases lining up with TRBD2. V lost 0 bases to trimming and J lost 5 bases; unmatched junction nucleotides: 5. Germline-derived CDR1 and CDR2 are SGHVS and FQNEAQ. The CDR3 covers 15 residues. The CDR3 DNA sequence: TGTGCCAGCAGCTTAGCGCCTGGACTAGCCGAGACCCAGTACTTC. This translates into CASSLAPGLAETQYF.

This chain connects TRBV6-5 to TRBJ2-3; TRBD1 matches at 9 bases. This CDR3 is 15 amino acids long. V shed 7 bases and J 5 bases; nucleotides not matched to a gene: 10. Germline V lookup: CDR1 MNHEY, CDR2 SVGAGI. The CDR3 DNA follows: TGTGCCAGCAAGTCCCGGACAGGGGCTATAGATACGCAGTATTTT. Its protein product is CASKSRTGAIDTQYF.

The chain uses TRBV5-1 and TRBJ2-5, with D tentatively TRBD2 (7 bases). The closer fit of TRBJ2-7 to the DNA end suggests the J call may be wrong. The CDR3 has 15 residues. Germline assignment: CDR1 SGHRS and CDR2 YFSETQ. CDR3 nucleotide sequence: TGCGCCAGCAGCTTGGGGGGGGGCTCCTCCTACGAGCAGTACTTC. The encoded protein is CASSLGGGSSYEQYF.